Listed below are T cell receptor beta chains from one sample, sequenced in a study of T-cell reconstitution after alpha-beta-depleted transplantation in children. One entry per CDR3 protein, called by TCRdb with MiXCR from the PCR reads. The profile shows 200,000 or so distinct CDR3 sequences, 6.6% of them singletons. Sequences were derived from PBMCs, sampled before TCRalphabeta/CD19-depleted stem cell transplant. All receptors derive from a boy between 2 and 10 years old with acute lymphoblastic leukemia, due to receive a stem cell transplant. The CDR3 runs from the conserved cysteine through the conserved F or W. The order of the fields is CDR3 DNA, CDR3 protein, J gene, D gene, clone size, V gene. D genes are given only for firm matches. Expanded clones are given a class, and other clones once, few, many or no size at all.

TGTGCCAGCAGCCTTACTAGCGGGGGAGAAGATACGCAGTATTTT CASSLTSGGEDTQYF TRBJ2-3 TRBD2 . TRBV12-3/TRBV12-4
TGCAGTGCTACGGGACACCGGGCGAGCACTGAAGCTTTCTTT CSATGHRASTEAFF TRBJ1-1 . many TRBV20-1
TGTGCCAGCAGTGGCGGACAGGGGAGAGATACGCAGTATTTT CASSGGQGRDTQYF TRBJ2-3 TRBD1 many TRBV28
TGTGCCAGCTCACCATTCCCGGGCACCCAAGAGACCCAGTACTTC CASSPFPGTQETQYF TRBJ2-5 . many TRBV18
TGTGCCAGCAGCTTAGTTTGGCGCAGCTCCTACAATGAGCAGTTCTTC CASSLVWRSSYNEQFF TRBJ2-1 . many TRBV7-2
TGTGCCAGCAGCCAGGGACAGGCCTATGGGAACACTGAAGCTTTCTTT CASSQGQAYGNTEAFF TRBJ1-1 TRBD1 many TRBV5-5
TGTGCCAGCAGTGGACTAGCGGGCACCGGGGAGCTGTTTTTT CASSGLAGTGELFF TRBJ2-2 TRBD2 many TRBV6-2/TRBV6-3
TGTGCCAGCAGCCTCCTCCGGGGCTACGAGCAGTACTTC CASSLLRGYEQYF TRBJ2-7 . few TRBV7-2
TGCGCCAGCAGCTTGGTCACCGGGACGTGGCAGTATTTT CASSLVTGTWQYF TRBJ2-3 . many TRBV5-1
TGTGCCAGCAGTTTCGGGTGGGACAGGGGTTACAATGAGCAGTTCTTC CASSFGWDRGYNEQFF TRBJ2-1 TRBD1 many TRBV12-3/TRBV12-4
TGTGCCATCAGGACTACAGGGGGGAACACTGAAGCTTTCTTT CAIRTTGGNTEAFF TRBJ1-1 TRBD1 many TRBV10-3
TGTGCCAGCAGCTTCATGTACAATGAGCAGTTCTTC CASSFMYNEQFF TRBJ2-1 . many TRBV5-6
TGCGCCACATTATTCGCGGGAATGGCCTACGAGCAGTACTTC CATLFAGMAYEQYF TRBJ2-7 . many TRBV10-2